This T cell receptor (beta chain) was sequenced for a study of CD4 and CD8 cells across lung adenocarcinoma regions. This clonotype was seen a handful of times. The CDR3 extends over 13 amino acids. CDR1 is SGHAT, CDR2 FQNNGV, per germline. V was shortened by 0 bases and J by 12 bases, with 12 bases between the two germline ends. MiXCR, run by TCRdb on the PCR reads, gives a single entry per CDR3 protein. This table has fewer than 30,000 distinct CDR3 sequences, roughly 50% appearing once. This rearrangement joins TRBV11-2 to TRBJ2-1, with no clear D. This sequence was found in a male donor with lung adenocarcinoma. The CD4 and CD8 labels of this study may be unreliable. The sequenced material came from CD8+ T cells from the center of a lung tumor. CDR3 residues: CASSLEPTMRQFF. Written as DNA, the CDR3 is TGTGCCAGCAGCTTAGAACCTACAATGAGGCAGTTCTTC.